Listed below are T cell receptor beta chains from one sample, sequenced in a study of blood T cell repertoires in COVID-19. Repertoires were generated with immunoSEQ multiplex PCR, while TCRdb's copy carries only in-frame clones and drops some. The profile shows about 320,000 clones, roughly 86% of them singletons. Specimen: peripheral blood. The origin of the receptors is a woman aged 25-40 years with COVID-19, enrolled during active disease. Both conserved end residues are part of each CDR3. The D gene is left open where the match is weak. A row's size may be missing; if present it is once, few, many or a size class.

V	D	J	size	CDR3	DNA
TRBV7-9	.	TRBJ2-5	.	CASSGPYREETQYF	TGTGCCAGCAGCGGGCCCTACAGGGAAGAGACCCAGTACTTC
TRBV4-2	.	TRBJ2-3	.	CASSQDRGTDTQYF	TGTGCCAGCAGCCAAGATCGAGGCACAGATACGCAGTATTTT
TRBV2	TRBD1	TRBJ2-2	.	CASSRTGANTGELFF	TGTGCCAGCAGCCGGACAGGCGCGAACACCGGGGAGCTGTTTTTT
TRBV7-9	TRBD1	TRBJ2-7	.	CASSSAGGAGYEQYF	TGTGCCAGCAGCTCAGCAGGGGGCGCAGGATACGAGCAGTACTTC
TRBV7-9	.	TRBJ1-1	.	CASSLYGTEAFF	TGTGCCAGCAGCTTATACGGCACTGAAGCTTTCTTT
TRBV5-1	TRBD2	TRBJ2-7	.	CASSLSSGGPYEQYF	TGCGCCAGCAGCCTAAGTAGCGGGGGGCCCTACGAGCAGTACTTC
TRBV4-1	TRBD2	TRBJ2-1	.	CASSQVGLVDEQFF	TGCGCCAGCAGCCAGGTGGGACTAGTCGATGAGCAGTTCTTC
TRBV12-3/TRBV12-4	.	TRBJ2-1	.	CASSLFNNEQFF	TGTGCCAGCAGTTTGTTTAACAATGAGCAGTTCTTC
TRBV9	.	TRBJ2-1	.	CASSVGASSYNEQFF	TGTGCCAGCAGCGTAGGCGCGAGCTCCTACAATGAGCAGTTCTTC
TRBV12-5	TRBD1	TRBJ2-5	.	CASGPTGDQETQYF	TGTGCTAGTGGGCCCACAGGGGACCAAGAGACCCAGTACTTC
TRBV6-5	.	TRBJ1-3	.	CASRTTGASGNTIYF	TGTGCCAGCAGGACGACAGGCGCCTCTGGAAACACCATATATTTT
TRBV11-2	TRBD2	TRBJ2-5	.	CASRKTSGGQETQYF	TGTGCCAGCAGAAAGACTAGCGGGGGGCAAGAGACCCAGTACTTC
TRBV11-2	.	TRBJ2-1	few	CASSSYKGAYNEQFF	TGTGCCAGCAGCTCCTACAAGGGGGCCTACAATGAGCAGTTCTTC
TRBV28	.	TRBJ1-3	.	CASSLWSQAISGNTIYF	TGTGCCAGCAGTTTATGGAGCCAGGCGATCTCTGGAAACACCATATATTTT
TRBV30	.	TRBJ1-6	once	CAWTNGQFNSPLHF	TGTGCCTGGACCAACGGACAGTTCAATTCACCCCTCCACTTT
TRBV27	TRBD1	TRBJ2-7	.	CASSLSHPTGALVYEQYF	TGTGCCAGCAGTTTATCGCACCCAACAGGGGCCCTCGTCTACGAGCAGTACTTC
TRBV28	.	TRBJ1-2	once	CASTSRRSYGYTF	TGTGCCAGCACCAGCCGGAGGAGCTATGGCTACACCTTC
TRBV3-1/TRBV3-2	.	TRBJ2-3	.	CASSHERGLLADTQYF	TGTGCCAGCAGCCATGAACGGGGTCTTTTGGCAGATACGCAGTATTTT